The 18 T cell receptor beta chains below were found in one sample sequenced in a study of spatial heterogeneity in lung cancer. Time point meaning: sample taken at primary tumor resection. In each case, whole RNA from tumor, nontumor lung or frozen PBMC was sequenced unsorted. One entry per CDR3 protein, called by TCRdb with MiXCR from the 5' RACE reads. Found here are about 50,000 distinct CDR3 sequences, 7.6% of them singletons; the top ten hold 10% to 15%. Source: PBMCs, taken at surgery. Every receptor here comes from a female donor with early-stage non-small cell lung cancer.

The table lists this clonotype with many counts. The gene calls are TRBV29-1 and TRBJ1-1; D gene uncertain. V dropped 6 bases and J dropped 1 base, with 12 bases sitting between them. The CDR3 has 13 residues. Per germline, CDR1 SQVTM and CDR2 ANQGSEA. CDR3 in DNA: TGCAGCGTAGGACCCACAAGGAACACTGAAGCTTTCTTT. Translation: CSVGPTRNTEAFF. Using reference TRBV29-1 and TRBJ1-1 for the parts outside the CDR3, the full variable domain is SAVISQKPSRDICQRGTSLTIQCQVDSQVTMMFWYRQQPGQSLTLIATANQGSEATYESGFVIDKFPISRPNLTFSTLTVSNMSPEDSSIYLCSVGPTRNTEAFFGQGTRLTVV.

There are a few counts of this clonotype. The chain joins TRBV27 to TRBJ2-2, with D perhaps being TRBD1 or TRBD2 (5 bases each). This CDR3 is built from 16 residues. The V end was cut by 2 bases, the J end by 5 bases, with 15 bases between. From germline, CDR1 is MNHEY and CDR2 SMNVEV (reference sequence). The CDR3 region has the DNA TGTGCCAGCAGTTTAGCCGGGGCAGGGCGGACCGGGGAGCTGTTTTTT. Its translation is CASSLAGAGRTGELFF.

This clonotype was picked up a small number of times. The V gene is TRBV5-4, the J gene TRBJ1-2; 7 positions agree with TRBD1. V trimming: 2 bases; J trimming: 6 bases; junction bases outside the gene matches: 7. The CDR3 contains 14 residues. Germline CDR1 SGHNT, CDR2 YYREEE (reference sequence). In DNA, the CDR3 is TGTGCCAGCAGCTTTTTGACAGGGTGGAATGGCTACACCTTC. Encoded protein: CASSFLTGWNGYTF.

This clonotype was detected a few times. J is TRBJ2-3 and V is TRBV5-6; D gene unclear. V shed 4 bases and J shed 0 bases, with 15 bases lying between them. CDR3 length equals 16 residues. The germline CDR1 and CDR2 sequences are SGHDT and YYEEEE. CDR3 sequence (DNA): TGTGCCAGCAGCCTCCCGCAAGGCTCTAGCACAGATACGCAGTATTTT. Protein product: CASSLPQGSSTDTQYF.

Notes on this clonotype: A read error may be the cause here, since a much bigger clone is one base away. The rearrangement links TRBV12-3 or TRBV12-4 to TRBJ1-5; the D is unclear. This CDR3 is built from 13 residues. V was clipped by 4 bases and J by 5 bases, with 9 bases between them. The CDR3 protein is CASSSEVDQPQHF. The CDR3 DNA is TGTGCCAGCAGTTCGGAGGTGGATCAGCCCCAGCATTTT.

The chain links TRBV11-2 to TRBJ1-2; TRBD1 aligns across 7 bases. This CDR3 spans 13 amino acids. CDR1 and CDR2 (germline): SGHAT, FQNNGV. V lost 4 bases, J lost 7 bases, and 6 bases stayed unmatched. DNA of the CDR3: TGTGCCAGCAGCTCGACAGGGCGATCTGGCTACACCTTC. Amino acids: CASSSTGRSGYTF. The variable domain in full, completed from reference TRBV11-2 and TRBJ1-2, reads EAGVAQSPRYKIIEKRQSVAFWCNPISGHATLYWYQQILGQGPKLLIQFQNNGVVDDSQLPKDRFSAERLKGVDSTLKIQPAKLEDSAVYLCASSSTGRSGYTFGSGTRLTVV.

This clonotype appeared many times. The chain links TRBV7-9 to TRBJ1-3; no reliable D call. Germline V CDR1 and CDR2: SEHNR, FQNEAQ (reference sequence). The V gene lost 5 bases and the J gene lost 0 bases, with 5 bases spanning the gap. CDR3 size: 13 residues. The CDR3 loop is CASSPLSGNTIYF. The DNA of the CDR3 is TGTGCCAGCAGCCCACTCTCTGGAAACACCATATATTTT.

This clonotype was counted a few times. As DNA, the CDR3 is TGCGCCAGCAGCCAAGTCAGGAACGTGCGTGGCTACACCTTC. Translated: CASSQVRNVRGYTF. The gene calls are TRBV4-3 and TRBJ1-2; no definite D call. Germline assignment: CDR1 LGHNA and CDR2 YSLEER. Trimming took off 1 base at V and 7 bases at J, with 13 bases between the two ends. The length of the CDR3 is 14 residues.

This clonotype was seen only a few times. This chain joins TRBV19 and TRBJ2-2; no clear D. This CDR3 spans 12 amino acids. Germline CDR1 reads LNHDA; CDR2 reads SQIVND (reference sequence). Trimming took 7 bases from V and 0 from J, leaving 3 bases between them. This chain's CDR3 is CASIANTGELFF. The CDR3 DNA is TGTGCCAGTATAGCGAACACCGGGGAGCTGTTTTTT.

This clonotype came up a few times. The chain uses TRBV4-1 and TRBJ1-3; D uncertain. In germline, CDR1 is MGHRA, CDR2 YSYEKL. Trimming took off 0 bases at V and 4 bases at J, with 7 bases between the two ends. The CDR3 consists of 14 residues. DNA for the CDR3: TGCGCCAGCAGCCAAGATTTTAGGGGAAACACCATATATTTT. It is translated as CASSQDFRGNTIYF.

This clonotype was found many times. The rearrangement joins TRBV11-3 to TRBJ1-3; 9 bases align to TRBD1. The trim removed 2 bases at V and 5 bases at J, leaving 16 bases unmatched. The CDR3 sequence is 19 residues long. CDR1 and CDR2 (germline): SGHNT, YENEEA. This chain's CDR3 is CASSLNLPRDRAKRNTIYF. CDR3 DNA sequence: TGTGCCAGCAGCTTAAATCTACCGAGGGACAGGGCTAAAAGAAACACCATATATTTT.

The rearrangement uses TRBV7-2 and TRBJ1-1; tentatively, D is TRBD1 (6 bases). CDR1 SGHTA and CDR2 FQGNSA come from the germline V gene. The CDR3 runs to 11 residues. V shed 5 bases and J shed 7 bases, with 8 bases lying between them. CDR3 region: CASSQGGEAFF. CDR3 nucleotide sequence: TGTGCCAGCAGCCAAGGGGGTGAAGCTTTCTTT.

This clonotype was counted many times. The chain carries TRBV24-1 and TRBJ2-7, with 7 positions matching TRBD1. The CDR3 has 16 amino acids. Trimming removed 6 bases from V and 1 base from J; junction bases left unmatched: 11. Looked up from germline, CDR1 is KGHDR and CDR2 is SFDVKD. CDR3 nucleotide sequence: TGTGCCACCAGTAAAAGCCACCGGGACAGTTCCTACGAGCAGTACTTC. It is translated as CATSKSHRDSSYEQYF.

This clonotype was detected many times. This rearrangement joins TRBV29-1 to TRBJ1-1; no firm D call. Germline V lookup: CDR1 SQVTM, CDR2 ANQGSEA. V was pared by 7 bases and J by 7 bases, with 19 bases between. CDR3 size: 13 residues. CDR3 in DNA: TGCAGCGGCTCCGGGCGGCACGGCGATGAAGCTTTCTTT. This encodes CSGSGRHGDEAFF.

This clonotype was picked up many times. The CDR3 DNA sequence: TGTGCCAGCAGCTTACTGTCAAGTTCCTACGAGCAGTACTTC. This codes for CASSLLSSSYEQYF. The chain is built from TRBV11-2 and TRBJ2-7; D remains ambiguous. This CDR3 contains 14 residues. Per the germline V gene, CDR1 is SGHAT and CDR2 is FQNNGV. Between the trimmed V and J ends, which lost 2 bases and 1 base, there was a span of 9 bases.

This chain links TRBV5-6 with TRBJ2-3; no definite D call. CDR3 length equals 16 residues. V lost 0 bases, J lost 0 bases, and 11 bases lay in between. CDR1 and CDR2 from the germline V gene are SGHDT and YYEEEE. Here the CDR3 reads CASSLVGEPSTDTQYF. The CDR3 coding sequence is TGTGCCAGCAGCTTGGTAGGTGAACCTAGCACAGATACGCAGTATTTT.

The sample holds many counts of this clonotype. The V call is TRBV3-1, the J call TRBJ2-1; 8 nucleotides line up with TRBD2. The CDR3 spans 15 residues. Per the germline V gene, CDR1 is LGHDT and CDR2 is YNNKEL (reference sequence). Germline trimming cut 2 bases from V and 6 bases from J; bases unmatched to any gene: 6. CDR3 sequence (DNA): TGTGCCAGCAGCCAATCCGGACTAGCAGTCAATGAGCAGTTCTTC. The encoded protein is CASSQSGLAVNEQFF.

About this clonotype: An end of the junction differs from the germline gene, which may be a read error. The chain is built from TRBV20-1 and TRBJ2-1; 9 bases are shared with TRBD2. This CDR3 has 16 residues. From germline, CDR1 is DFQATT and CDR2 SNEGSKA (reference sequence). The chain's CDR3 is CSAREASGNYYNEQFF. CDR3 in DNA: TGCAGTGCCAGAGAGGCTAGCGGGAACTACTACAATGAGCAGTTCTTC.